The present TCR beta chain was sequenced within a study of CD8 T cells in ankylosing spondylitis. Germline values: CDR1 SGDLS, CDR2 YYNGEE. With V trimmed by 3 bases and J by 5 bases, 4 bases remained unmatched. The CDR3 has 14 amino acids. Overall study results and limits: Characteristic of ankylosing spondylitis blood, it appeared, was a TCR beta motif comprising several highly homologous variants.

For TCR beta, libraries came from quantitative 5'-RACE with molecular barcodes. TCRdb reanalysed the 5' RACE reads using MiXCR and keeps one entry per CDR3 protein. The sample holds about 210,000 distinct CDR3 sequences, just under 7.5% seen once. This clonotype was picked up a small number of times. What it binds is not known. Sequences were obtained from blood, either unsorted or a sorted T cell fraction (not recorded which). V is TRBV9 and J is TRBJ2-5; TRBD1 agrees at 10 bases. This clonotype originated in a male donor with ankylosing spondylitis. CDR3 in amino acids: CASSDRDRGETQYF. For the CDR3, the DNA is TGTGCCAGCAGCGACCGGGACAGGGGTGAGACCCAGTACTTC.